A single sample gave rise to the 24 T cell receptor beta chains below, sequenced in a study of vaccination effects on CD4 cells after COVID-19. Sequencing was performed with immunoSEQ multiplex PCR; in TCRdb, only in-frame clones are kept and a portion is missing. There are nearly 35,000 clones in the sample; around 78% occur only once, and roughly 27% lies in the top ten. Antigen-specific CD4+ T cells were expanded with viral peptide pools in the ViraFEST assay before sequencing. With 10 days of culture completed, CD4+ T cells were isolated. Vaccine recipients, nucleocapsid antibody negative, had no prior SARS-CoV-2 infection. No antigen has been assigned to these receptors. The sequences come from CD4+ T cells from PBMCs cultured with HCoV-OC43 spike peptides, collected before COVID-19 vaccination. This sample's subset: HCoV-OC43 spike overlapping peptide pool stimulation. The receptors stem from a human donor who received a COVID-19 vaccine.

The V call is TRBV30, the J call TRBJ2-7; D gene uncertain. V was clipped by 0 bases and J by 0 bases, with 3 bases between them. The CDR3 spans 12 residues. Germline V lookup: CDR1 GTSNPN, CDR2 SVGIG (reference sequence). This CDR3 reads CAWSVPSYEQYF. The CDR3 region has the DNA TGTGCCTGGAGTGTACCCTCCTACGAGCAGTACTTC.

This rearrangement joins TRBV30 to TRBJ2-4, with 7 nucleotides matching TRBD1. The CDR3 is made up of 13 amino acids. Losses at the gene ends were 2 bases for V and 6 bases for J; bases not matched to a gene: 4. Germline CDR1 reads GTSNPN; CDR2 reads SVGIG (reference sequence). The CDR3 protein is CAWSRAGGNIQYF. The CDR3 region has the DNA TGTGCCTGGAGTCGGGCAGGGGGAAACATTCAGTACTTC.

The V call is TRBV6-5, the J call TRBJ1-1; TRBD1 is a possible D gene (5 bases). The CDR3 runs to 15 residues. The germline V and J ends were trimmed by 7 bases and 3 bases, with 18 bases remaining between them. Germline V gene lookup returns CDR1 MNHEY and CDR2 SVGAGI. Written as DNA, the CDR3 is TGTGCCAGCAATCTAGGGACCCAGAGGCACACTGAAGCTTTCTTT. As protein: CASNLGTQRHTEAFF.

This clone was found once. The chain couples TRBV7-2 to TRBJ2-3; 12 bases map to TRBD2. The junction had 5 bases not matched to a gene; V was cut back by 4 bases and J by 6 bases. There are 15 residues in the CDR3. CDR1 is SGHTA, CDR2 FQGNSA, per germline. The CDR3 here is CASSYQGTSGDTQYF. CDR3 sequence (DNA): TGTGCCAGCAGCTACCAAGGGACTAGCGGGGATACGCAGTATTTT.

V usage is TRBV30 and J usage is TRBJ2-7; possibly TRBD2 for D (6 bases). Germline loops: CDR1 GTSNPN, CDR2 SVGIG (reference sequence). This CDR3 is 14 amino acids long. V was pared by 2 bases and J by 0 bases, with 11 bases between. CDR3 loop: CAWSPGGSSYEQYF. CDR3 bases: TGTGCCTGGAGTCCCGGAGGGAGCTCCTACGAGCAGTACTTC.

This rearrangement joins TRBV19 to TRBJ1-1; 7 nucleotides line up with TRBD1. Germline values: CDR1 LNHDA, CDR2 SQIVND (reference sequence). The CDR3 totals 15 residues. The V gene end was trimmed by 10 bases and the J gene end by 3 bases; junction bases not matched to a gene: 14. For the CDR3, the DNA is TGTGCCACTGGGACAGTCGGGAGGGCGGACACTGAAGCTTTCTTT. This gives the protein CATGTVGRADTEAFF.

The genes are TRBV6-5 and TRBJ1-4, with TRBD1 identical over 8 bases. The CDR3 spans 12 residues. V was pared by 5 bases and J by 11 bases, with 4 bases of the junction left unmatched. The germline V gene has CDR1 MNHEY and CDR2 SVGAGI. In DNA, the CDR3 is TGTGCCAGCAGTCCAGGGGGCTTTAAACTGTTTTTT. Translation gives CASSPGGFKLFF.

The chain joins TRBV6-5 to TRBJ1-2; D is perhaps TRBD1 (6 bases). V lost 8 bases and J 5 bases, leaving 15 bases between the germline ends. CDR3 length: 13 amino acids. From germline, CDR1 is MNHEY and CDR2 SVGAGI. CDR3 bases: TGTGCCAGCCGCCATTCACAGGGTTATGGCTACACCTTC. This codes for CASRHSQGYGYTF.

This chain connects TRBV12-3 or TRBV12-4 to TRBJ2-7; D is ambiguous. V lost 7 bases and J lost 0, with 10 bases in between. CDR3 size: 13 residues. The CDR3 loop reads CASTRTTSYEQYF. CDR3 sequence (DNA): TGTGCCAGCACCAGGACCACCTCCTACGAGCAGTACTTC.

This clone occurred once. This chain links TRBV10-3 with TRBJ1-1; D gene uncertain. V lost 4 bases to trimming and J lost 0 bases, with 3 bases between them. Germline CDR1 reads ENHRY; CDR2 reads SYGVKD. CDR3 size: 12 residues. The CDR3 spells CAISGMNTEAFF. CDR3 sequence (DNA): TGTGCCATCAGTGGGATGAACACTGAAGCTTTCTTT.

This clone was picked up a small number of times. The V gene is TRBV28, the J gene TRBJ1-2, with no clear D. This CDR3 contains 12 residues. V gave up 4 bases and J gave up 7 bases, with 10 bases separating them. CDR1 and CDR2 from the germline V gene are MDHEN and SYDVKM. The CDR3 DNA is TGTGCCAGCAGTTATAAGGCAGGTGGCTACACCTTC. Translated, it gives CASSYKAGGYTF.

The chain links TRBV28 to TRBJ2-3; D is unresolved. The CDR3 sequence is 11 residues long. The germline V gene encodes CDR1 MDHEN and CDR2 SYDVKM. The V end lost 6 bases, the J end lost 7 bases, and 8 bases lay between the germline ends. For the CDR3, the DNA is TGTGCCAGCAGGTGGTTGAATACGCAGTATTTT. This encodes CASRWLNTQYF.

This chain uses TRBV11-2 with TRBJ2-7; D may correspond to TRBD1 or TRBD2 (5 bases each). Per the germline V gene, CDR1 is SGHAT and CDR2 is FQNNGV. This CDR3 is 15 amino acids long. The V end lost 2 bases, the J end lost 2 bases, and 13 bases lay between the germline ends. CDR3 DNA sequence: TGTGCCAGCAGCTTATCCGGGATGACAGCCTACGAGCAGTACTTC. It codes for CASSLSGMTAYEQYF.

V gene TRBV6-5 combines with J gene TRBJ1-5; no reliable D call. Trimming took off 6 bases at V and 4 bases at J, with 13 bases between the two ends. In germline, CDR1 is MNHEY, CDR2 SVGAGI. There are 14 residues in the CDR3. Here the CDR3 reads CASSLAPTNQPQHF. In nucleotides, the CDR3 is TGTGCCAGCAGCCTCGCGCCTACAAATCAGCCCCAGCATTTT.

In its sample, this clone was seen a few times. The chain is built from TRBV9 and TRBJ2-7, with 8 bases aligning to TRBD1. The germline V gene encodes CDR1 SGDLS and CDR2 YYNGEE. The CDR3 runs 15 residues. V gave up 0 bases and J gave up 1 base; unmatched junction bases: 3. Written as DNA, the CDR3 is TGTGCCAGCAGCGTAGGTACAGGGGGGTCCTACGAGCAGTACTTC. It translates to CASSVGTGGSYEQYF.

V gene TRBV6-5 combines with J gene TRBJ1-1; 9 positions agree with TRBD1. Per germline, CDR1 MNHEY and CDR2 SVGAGI. The CDR3 has 15 residues. V lost 6 bases to trimming and J lost 1 base; unmatched junction nucleotides: 6. CDR3 in DNA: TGTGCCAGCAGACCTACGGGACAGGGGAACACTGAAGCTTTCTTT. The encoded protein is CASRPTGQGNTEAFF.

J is TRBJ1-2 and V is TRBV6-5; D not resolved. Trimming pared 10 bases from V and 7 bases from J, leaving 22 bases between. Germline V gene sequence: CDR1 MNHEY, CDR2 SVGAGI. The CDR3 has 14 residues. CDR3 sequence: CATHNNAVPPGYTF. The DNA of the CDR3 is TGTGCCACCCATAATAACGCCGTGCCTCCTGGCTACACCTTC.

This chain links TRBV5-1 with TRBJ1-5; D may be TRBD1 (5 bases). This CDR3 contains 17 residues. V was clipped by 0 bases and J by 2 bases, with 15 bases between them. Germline CDR1 reads SGHRS; CDR2 reads YFSETQ. This CDR3 reads CASSLGSGEVGNQPQHF. Written as DNA, the CDR3 is TGCGCCAGCAGCTTGGGATCGGGGGAGGTCGGCAATCAGCCCCAGCATTTT.

In its sample, this clone was seen a few times. This chain joins TRBV14 and TRBJ1-6; 7 bases are shared with TRBD1. With V trimmed by 4 bases and J by 6 bases, 12 bases remained unmatched. Germline V gene lookup returns CDR1 SGHDN and CDR2 FVKESK. This CDR3 is built from 17 residues. The CDR3 DNA follows: TGTGCCAGCAGCCCGACAGCCGGGACAGCGTCTAATTCACCCCTCCACTTT. It codes for CASSPTAGTASNSPLHF.

This clone occurred once. The chain has TRBV27 and TRBJ1-5, with TRBD1 matching 8 bases. The CDR3 spans 14 residues. Losses at the gene ends were 5 bases for V and 5 bases for J; bases not matched to a gene: 5. Looked up from germline, CDR1 is MNHEY and CDR2 is SMNVEV (reference sequence). CDR3 nucleotides: TGTGCCAGCAGTGGACAGGGAGGGCATCAGCCCCAGCATTTT. Its protein is CASSGQGGHQPQHF.

This clone was seen more than once but under ten times. This chain uses TRBV7-2 with TRBJ2-7; D remains unclear. V was cut by 5 bases and J by 2 bases, with 13 bases left in between. The CDR3 runs 14 residues. CDR1 is SGHTA, CDR2 FQGNSA, per germline. The CDR3 bases are TGTGCCAGCAGCCCAGACCACGTAGCCTACGAGCAGTACTTC. Its translation: CASSPDHVAYEQYF.

J is TRBJ1-2 and V is TRBV20-1; a possible D gene is TRBD1 (5 bases). CDR1 DFQATT and CDR2 SNEGSKA come from the germline V gene (reference sequence). V lost 4 bases to trimming and J lost 3 bases, with 12 bases between them. The CDR3 loop spans 13 amino acids. The CDR3 reads CSAIEGRYYGYTF. The CDR3 DNA follows: TGCAGTGCTATTGAGGGGCGCTACTATGGCTACACCTTC.

The CDR3 DNA sequence: TGTGCCTGCCGTAAGGACAGGGTCGGTGGCTACACCTTC. The encoded protein is CACRKDRVGGYTF. The V call is TRBV30, the J call TRBJ1-2; 8 bases line up with TRBD1. This CDR3 is built from 13 residues. Germline V gene lookup returns CDR1 GTSNPN and CDR2 SVGIG (reference sequence). Trimming took 6 bases from V and 7 from J; bases not matched to a gene: 10.

V usage is TRBV19 and J usage is TRBJ1-1, with TRBD1 matching 7 bases. Germline CDR1 and CDR2: LNHDA and SQIVND (reference sequence). V lost 5 bases to trimming and J lost 5 bases; unmatched junction nucleotides: 20. The CDR3 has 18 amino acids. The CDR3 protein is CASSVDRLASRLRTEAFF. Here the CDR3 DNA reads TGTGCCAGTAGTGTGGACAGGCTGGCGTCCCGGTTAAGGACTGAAGCTTTCTTT.